This TCR beta chain was profiled in a study of blood T cell repertoires in COVID-19. In the study overall: Sources were T cells, B-cell-depleted T cells, or PBMCs; the material itself was cDNA or gDNA.

Under the authors' procedure: Estimation of nucleated cell counts was performed using reference gene primer amplification. Method: immunoSEQ multiplex PCR; TCRdb's copy keeps in-frame clones and lacks some. V, J and clone size reflect that table, while D and trimming were determined from the DNA. In the table there are under 100,000 clones, just over 90% of which are singletons. The V end lost 3 bases, the J end lost 4 bases, and 10 bases lay between the germline ends. This CDR3 contains 14 residues. Germline assignment: CDR1 LGHNT and CDR2 FRNRAP. The receptor was isolated from a man over 45 with acute or convalescent COVID-19. Source material: peripheral blood. The genes are TRBV12-5 and TRBJ2-1; D is perhaps TRBD2 (6 bases). The CDR3 sequence is CASGLGAGYNEQFF. DNA for the CDR3: TGTGCTAGTGGTTTAGGGGCGGGGTACAATGAGCAGTTCTTC.